This paragraph covers one TCR beta chain sequence. Its antigen is as yet unknown. Generation of TCR cDNA used 5'RACE template switching (which added a universal primer site and UMIs). One entry per CDR3 protein results from TCRdb running MiXCR on the 5' RACE reads. Of about 580,000 distinct CDR3 sequences detected, around 16% appear once; the ten largest clones hold 17%. This entry comes from a study of T cells after yellow fever vaccination. General study points: Repertoires obtained by FACS sorting could include abundant clonotypes that entered as contaminants from the bulk population.

Unmatched junction bases numbered 15, after V lost 4 bases and J lost 7 bases. CDR3 length: 16 residues. CDR1 SEHNR and CDR2 FQNEAQ come from the germline V gene (reference sequence). This TCR came from a young man who received the YFV17D yellow fever vaccine. The chain has TRBV7-9 and TRBJ2-7; TRBD1 agrees at 8 bases. This specimen consisted of PBMCs, obtained 4 to 5 days after the first yellow fever vaccination. The CDR3 DNA reads TGTGCCAGCAGCTCAGCCCGACAGGGGCTCTTGAGGGAGCAGTACTTC. Translated, it gives CASSSARQGLLREQYF.